This T cell receptor (beta chain) was captured by sequencing in a study of T cell responses to AZD1222 COVID-19 vaccine. The protocol was immunoSEQ multiplex PCR, while the TCRdb copy is restricted to in-frame clones and leaves out a portion. The sample includes about 69,000 clones, around 86% of them seen just once. A word on this clone: What it binds is unknown.

General study points: The donors showed a predominance of white British ancestry and of females, with possible underestimation of clonal diversity. The breadth and depth of Spike-specific TCRs increased once two AZD1222 doses had been given.

The CDR3 runs to 16 residues. Per the germline V gene, CDR1 is PRHDT and CDR2 is FYEKMQ (reference sequence). The V gene lost 4 bases and the J gene lost 5 bases, with 20 bases spanning the gap. The chain couples TRBV13 to TRBJ1-2; D might be TRBD1 (6 bases). This clonotype originated in an adult in good health. The input for sequencing was peripheral blood, taken on day 0 of AZD1222 vaccination. The CDR3 spells CASSYGARGRRYGYTF. In nucleotides, the CDR3 is TGTGCCAGCAGCTACGGGGCGCGGGGGCGCCGGTATGGCTACACCTTC.